This T cell receptor (beta chain) was profiled in a study of cytomegalovirus exposure and HLA in healthy donors. Study in general: Membership in the Caucasian-associated ancestry cluster was found for about 80% of roughly 360 genotyped donors.

The CDR3 has 15 amino acids. The germline CDR1 and CDR2 sequences are MNHNS and SASEGT. V lost 0 bases and J lost 6; bases outside the gene matches: 5. PCR used 60 Vbeta primers and 13 Jbeta primers. Measured with immunoSEQ multiplex PCR; TCRdb has only the in-frame clones, and not every one. The sample has under 100,000 clones, and its top ten clones hold around 3.4%. The chain recombines TRBV6-1 with TRBJ2-1; the match to TRBD2 covers 7 bases. The sequence came from a woman aged 25 to 39 in good health and CMV-seronegative. Specimen: PBMCs. The DNA of the CDR3 is TGTGCCAGCAGTGAAGCGCGACTAGCAGCCAATGAGCAGTTCTTC. It codes for CASSEARLAANEQFF.